Below are 25 T cell receptor beta chains sequenced from a single sample in a study of cytotoxic CD8 clonotypes in ibrutinib-treated CLL (dated by TCRdb to about 2021). The library was prepared using the immunoSEQ multiplex PCR assay. The source is immuneACCESS, and TCRdb retained only in-frame sequences with V and J called. Part of the clones is not carried over; for the studies checked, unresolved V genes explain less than half of this, and the remainder is unexplained. This sample has about 160,000 clones in its table, and approximately 80% of those were observed once. 2% to 2.5% of the sample is taken by the ten largest. The time point label here, explained by the study, means: about eleven months on ibrutinib. The material was PBMCs, obtained after 12 months of ibrutinib treatment. These receptors were taken from a human donor with chronic lymphocytic leukemia.

This clone was seen a single time. The chain uses TRBV14 and TRBJ2-7; TRBD2 agrees at 7 bases. Trimming took 4 bases from V and 1 from J; bases not matched to a gene: 10. Germline CDR1 and CDR2: SGHDN and FVKESK. The CDR3 is made up of 16 amino acids. CDR3 region: CASSPSAGGGSYEQYF. The CDR3 nucleotides read TGTGCCAGCAGCCCATCCGCCGGGGGAGGGTCCTACGAGCAGTACTTC.

The chain combines TRBV28 with TRBJ2-3; TRBD1 matches at 8 bases. The CDR3 runs to 18 residues. V lost 6 bases to trimming and J lost 0 bases; unmatched junction nucleotides: 14. Germline CDR1 is MDHEN and CDR2 is SYDVKM. The CDR3 region is CASSTSTRGRGSTDTQYF. CDR3 coding DNA: TGTGCCAGCAGCACGTCAACCAGGGGGCGTGGGAGCACAGATACGCAGTATTTT.

The chain joins TRBV28 to TRBJ2-7, with D perhaps matching TRBD1 (7 bases). This CDR3 has 12 amino acids. Trimming pared 3 bases from V and 6 bases from J, leaving 9 bases between. Per germline, CDR1 MDHEN and CDR2 SYDVKM. CDR3: CASSFRGAEQYF. The CDR3 DNA sequence: TGTGCCAGCAGTTTCAGGGGGGCCGAGCAGTACTTC.

The rearrangement uses TRBV4-3 and TRBJ2-6; 11 positions match TRBD2. CDR3 size: 19 residues. The germline V gene has CDR1 LGHNA and CDR2 YSLEER. The V gene end was trimmed by 4 bases and the J gene end by 1 base; junction bases not matched to a gene: 9. CDR3 amino acids: CASSRSLAGGPSGANVLTF. In nucleotides, the CDR3 is TGCGCCAGCAGCCGAAGCCTAGCGGGGGGACCTTCTGGGGCCAACGTCCTGACTTTC.

This clone has a handful of counts. The CDR3 DNA follows: TGTGCCAGCAGGTACCGGGACAGTCGTCTTGGCTACACCTTC. Protein product: CASRYRDSRLGYTF. The chain couples TRBV27 to TRBJ1-2; 7 bases align to TRBD1. From germline, CDR1 is MNHEY and CDR2 SMNVEV (reference sequence). J gave up 7 bases and V 6 bases, and 11 bases lay outside the gene matches. The CDR3 contains 14 residues.

The rearrangement links TRBV5-6 to TRBJ1-2; 10 nucleotides align to TRBD1. J lost 6 bases, V lost 2 bases, and 1 base had no gene match. This CDR3 region has 13 residues. Germline V gives CDR1 SGHDT, CDR2 YYEEEE. CDR3 region: CASSFGTGDGYTF. The CDR3 DNA sequence: TGTGCCAGCAGCTTCGGGACAGGGGATGGCTACACCTTC. Complete variable domain (other parts from reference TRBV5-6 and TRBJ1-2): DAGVTQSPTHLIKTRGQQVTLRCSPKSGHDTVSWYQQALGQGPQFIFQYYEEEERQRGNFPDRFSGHQFPNYSSELNVNALLLGDSALYLCASSFGTGDGYTFGSGTRLTVV.

V and J are TRBV6-5 and TRBJ1-5; D uncertain. The CDR3 extends over 16 amino acids. V was pared by 0 bases and J by 7 bases, with 16 bases between. Germline-derived CDR1 and CDR2 are MNHEY and SVGAGI. DNA of the CDR3: TGTGCCAGCAGTTACTCGAGTTCTCGGAAGTCCCAGCCCCAGCATTTT. This translates into CASSYSSSRKSQPQHF.

The CDR3 loop reads CASGTDRGNEQFF. In DNA form, the CDR3 reads TGTGCTAGTGGCACGGACAGGGGCAATGAGCAGTTCTTC. The chain couples TRBV12-5 to TRBJ2-1; TRBD1 agrees at 9 bases. Trimming cost V 6 bases and J 6 bases; bases outside gene matches: 3. The CDR3 is 13 residues long. CDR1 and CDR2 from the germline V gene are LGHNT and FRNRAP.

In its sample, this clone was seen many times. The rearrangement joins TRBV30 to TRBJ2-5, with 10 bases identical to TRBD2. The CDR3 contains 15 residues. Germline-derived CDR1 and CDR2 are GTSNPN and SVGIG (reference sequence). V shed 0 bases, J shed 6 bases, and the junction held 7 bases outside the gene matches. The CDR3 here is CAWSVKAGGPKTQYF. The CDR3 DNA reads as TGTGCCTGGAGTGTAAAAGCGGGGGGGCCTAAGACCCAGTACTTC.

The chain couples TRBV27 to TRBJ1-2; TRBD1 might be the D (6 bases). V was trimmed by 4 bases and J by 5 bases, leaving 14 bases between them. The germline V gene has CDR1 MNHEY and CDR2 SMNVEV (reference sequence). The CDR3 is made up of 14 amino acids. CDR3 in amino acids: CASSWRGVDYGYTF. The CDR3 coding sequence is TGTGCCAGCAGTTGGAGGGGGGTGGATTATGGCTACACCTTC.

This clone was observed once. The rearrangement uses TRBV6-5 and TRBJ2-5; TRBD2 matches at 7 bases. Germline CDR1 and CDR2: MNHEY and SVGAGI. The CDR3 consists of 15 residues. V gave up 4 bases and J gave up 4 bases; unmatched junction bases: 9. The CDR3 loop reads CASSSGSGGVETQYF. The CDR3 DNA follows: TGTGCCAGCAGTTCAGGATCGGGGGGAGTAGAGACCCAGTACTTC.

This chain links TRBV7-9 with TRBJ2-6; the D gene is possibly TRBD2 (5 bases). With 2 bases removed from V and 0 bases from J, the gap between germline ends came to 8 bases. Germline lookup yields CDR1 SEHNR and CDR2 FQNEAQ (reference sequence). The CDR3 is 16 residues long. CDR3 region: CASSLLRGSGANVLTF. The CDR3 DNA sequence: TGTGCCAGCAGCTTATTACGGGGCTCTGGGGCCAACGTCCTGACTTTC.

This chain's CDR3 is CASSLAGLAGANVLTF. The CDR3 DNA sequence: TGCGCCAGCAGCTTGGCAGGACTAGCTGGGGCCAACGTCCTGACTTTC. The J gene is TRBJ2-6, the V gene TRBV5-1; 7 nucleotides line up with TRBD2. Trimming at V came to 0 bases and at J to 2 bases, leaving 2 bases not matched to a gene. The length of the CDR3 is 16 residues. The germline V gene encodes CDR1 SGHRS and CDR2 YFSETQ. The full variable domain, its missing parts supplied by reference TRBV5-1 and TRBJ2-6, is KAGVTQTPRYLIKTRGQQVTLSCSPISGHRSVSWYQQTPGQGLQFLFEYFSETQRNKGNFPGRFSGRQFSNSRSEMNVSTLELGDSALYLCASSLAGLAGANVLTFGAGSRLTVL.

This chain uses TRBV5-1 with TRBJ1-3, with 8 bases matching TRBD1. This CDR3 spans 17 amino acids. With V trimmed by 0 bases and J by 0 bases, 5 bases remained unmatched. Germline CDR1 is SGHRS and CDR2 is YFSETQ. CDR3 bases: TGCGCCAGCAGCTTGGATGACAGGGGATACTCTGGAAACACCATATATTTT. Encoded protein: CASSLDDRGYSGNTIYF.

The chain employs TRBV7-8 and TRBJ2-7; possible D gene TRBD2, 6 bases. The CDR3 loop spans 15 amino acids. The V gene lost 2 bases and the J gene lost 1 base, with 12 bases spanning the gap. Germline loops: CDR1 SGHVS, CDR2 FQNEAQ. The CDR3 DNA is TGTGCCAGCAGCTTAAGGGATAGCGGTTCCTACGAGCAGTACTTC. It codes for CASSLRDSGSYEQYF.

This clone was seen a single time. V usage is TRBV18 and J usage is TRBJ2-1; D remains unclear. Germline CDR1 reads KGHSH; CDR2 reads LQKENI. V dropped 2 bases and J dropped 0 bases, with 11 bases sitting between them. The CDR3 has 16 residues. In DNA, the CDR3 is TGTGCCAGCTCACCAAATGTCCTTAGCTCCTACAATGAGCAGTTCTTC. Its protein product is CASSPNVLSSYNEQFF.

The V and J genes are TRBV11-1 and TRBJ1-1; a possible D gene is TRBD1 (5 bases). The germline V gene encodes CDR1 SGHAT and CDR2 FQDESV (reference sequence). The V end lost 5 bases, the J end lost 2 bases, and 9 bases lay between the germline ends. CDR3 size: 13 residues. The CDR3 loop reads CASSRTGNTEAFF. The CDR3 DNA is TGTGCCAGCAGCCGAACAGGCAACACTGAAGCTTTCTTT.

V usage is TRBV7-2 and J usage is TRBJ2-4; D ambiguous. V lost 3 bases, J lost 2 bases, and 5 bases lay in between. Germline assignment: CDR1 SGHTA and CDR2 FQGNSA. This CDR3 is 13 amino acids long. In DNA, the CDR3 is TGTGCCAGCAGCTTTGACCCCAAAAACATTCAGTACTTC. It codes for CASSFDPKNIQYF.

V gene TRBV19 combines with J gene TRBJ2-2; D possibly corresponds to TRBD1 (6 bases). The CDR3 is 18 residues long. The V gene's germline CDR1 is LNHDA and CDR2 SQIVND (reference sequence). Trimming left V 5 bases short and J 5 bases short, with 24 bases between. CDR3 in DNA: TGTGCCAGTAGTCTCGAGGGACAATCCCCGCTGAGGACCGGGGAGCTGTTTTTT. Its translation is CASSLEGQSPLRTGELFF.

The chain couples TRBV6-6 to TRBJ2-7; 12 bases match TRBD1. V trimming: 5 bases; J trimming: 6 bases; junction bases outside the gene matches: 8. Germline CDR1 and CDR2: MNHNY and SVGAGI (reference sequence). The CDR3 runs to 15 residues. CDR3 bases: TGTGCCAGCAGTGCACTGAGGGACAGGGGGCCCGAGCAGTACTTC. The encoded protein is CASSALRDRGPEQYF.

The CDR3 here is CASSSSGYGYTF. The CDR3, as DNA: TGTGCCAGCAGCTCCTCAGGCTATGGCTACACCTTC. V is TRBV28 and J is TRBJ1-2, with D uncertain. The V and J ends lost 6 bases and 4 bases respectively, with 9 bases between them. Germline V gene sequence: CDR1 MDHEN, CDR2 SYDVKM. This CDR3 region has 12 residues.

The chain joins TRBV28 to TRBJ1-5; D may be TRBD1 (6 bases). V was shortened by 6 bases and J by 3 bases, with 15 bases between the two germline ends. The germline V gene encodes CDR1 MDHEN and CDR2 SYDVKM. This CDR3 is built from 15 residues. This CDR3 reads CASRVQGPNNQPQHF. The CDR3 DNA follows: TGTGCCAGCAGGGTACAGGGTCCCAACAATCAGCCCCAGCATTTT.

The chain links TRBV2 to TRBJ1-1, with D tentatively TRBD1 (5 bases). The CDR3 spans 17 residues. Trimming shortened V by 4 bases and J by 0 bases, and 18 bases separated the two germline ends. In germline, CDR1 is SNHLY, CDR2 FYNNEI. Here the CDR3 reads CASSGGRGNRMNTEAFF. CDR3 nucleotides: TGTGCCAGCAGTGGGGGTCGGGGGAATAGGATGAACACTGAAGCTTTCTTT.

The rearrangement links TRBV28 to TRBJ1-4, with a possible D match to TRBD1 (5 bases). The CDR3 extends over 14 amino acids. CDR1 MDHEN and CDR2 SYDVKM come from the germline V gene. V dropped 7 bases and J dropped 13 bases, with 22 bases sitting between them. DNA of the CDR3: TGTGCCAGCACCGAAGCCAGGGAGCGGCAAGCACTGTTTTTT. Translating it yields CASTEARERQALFF.

The chain couples TRBV27 to TRBJ1-1, with 9 bases that match TRBD1. Trimming took 1 base from V and 0 from J; bases not matched to a gene: 6. CDR3 size: 17 residues. Germline V gene lookup returns CDR1 MNHEY and CDR2 SMNVEV (reference sequence). Written as DNA, the CDR3 is TGTGCCAGCAGTTTATACTTGGGACAGGGCCTGAACACTGAAGCTTTCTTT. Translating gives CASSLYLGQGLNTEAFF.